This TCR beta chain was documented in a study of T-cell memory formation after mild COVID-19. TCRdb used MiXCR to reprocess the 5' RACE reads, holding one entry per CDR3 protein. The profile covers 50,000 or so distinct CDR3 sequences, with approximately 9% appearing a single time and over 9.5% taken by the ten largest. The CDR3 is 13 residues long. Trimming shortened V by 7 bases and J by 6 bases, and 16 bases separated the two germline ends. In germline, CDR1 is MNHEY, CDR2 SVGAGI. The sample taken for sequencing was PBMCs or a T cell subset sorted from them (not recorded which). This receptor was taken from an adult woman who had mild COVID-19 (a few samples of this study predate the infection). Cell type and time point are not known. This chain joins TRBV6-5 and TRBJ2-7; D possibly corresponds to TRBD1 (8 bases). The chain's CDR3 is CASISTGGVEQYF. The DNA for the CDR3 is TGTGCCAGCATTTCAACAGGGGGGGTCGAGCAGTACTTC.